A selection of T cell receptor beta chains follows, all from one sample in a study of OX40 agonist ivuxolimab in advanced cancers. Profiled with immunoSEQ multiplex PCR; TCRdb holds only in-frame clones, not every one. The table includes more than 80,000 clones, about 89% detected once. Sequencing used CD4+ or CD8+ T cells sorted from blood, obtained in a trial of the OX40 agonist ivuxolimab. Receptors originate from an adult with an advanced solid tumor such as melanoma, head and neck, liver or kidney cancer. The CDR3 runs from the conserved cysteine through the conserved F or W. Each record gives: CDR3 DNA, CDR3 protein, J gene, V gene, clone size, D gene. D genes are given only for firm matches. Clone size is stated in some rows and not others, as once, few, many or a class when expanded.

CDR3nt: TGCGCCAGCAGCTTGGGCGGTCCCGCCTACAATGAGCAGTTCTTC; CDR3aa: CASSLGGPAYNEQFF; j_gene: TRBJ2-1; v_gene: TRBV5-1; abundance: .; d_gene: .
CDR3nt: TGTGCCAGCAGTTTGCAGGGACGATATAGCAATCAGCCCCAGCATTTT; CDR3aa: CASSLQGRYSNQPQHF; j_gene: TRBJ1-5; v_gene: TRBV28; abundance: .; d_gene: .
CDR3nt: TGTGCCAGCAGCCAAGATACGGTTCGAGAGACCCAGTACTTC; CDR3aa: CASSQDTVRETQYF; j_gene: TRBJ2-5; v_gene: TRBV14; abundance: .; d_gene: .
CDR3nt: TGTGCCAGCAGCTCCAGCGGCGGCTTTGAGCAGTTCTTC; CDR3aa: CASSSSGGFEQFF; j_gene: TRBJ2-1; v_gene: TRBV7-2; abundance: .; d_gene: .
CDR3nt: TGCGCCAGCAGCTTGGGCAGAAACACTGAAGCTTTCTTT; CDR3aa: CASSLGRNTEAFF; j_gene: TRBJ1-1; v_gene: TRBV5-1; abundance: .; d_gene: .
CDR3nt: TGTGCCAGCAGCCCCCGAGCGGGAGGGTCCTACGAGCAGTACTTC; CDR3aa: CASSPRAGGSYEQYF; j_gene: TRBJ2-7; v_gene: TRBV11-3; abundance: .; d_gene: TRBD2
CDR3nt: TGTGCCAGTAGCCCGGGACAGGGTTTAGGTAGCAATCAGCCCCAGCATTTT; CDR3aa: CASSPGQGLGSNQPQHF; j_gene: TRBJ1-5; v_gene: TRBV19; abundance: .; d_gene: TRBD1
CDR3nt: TGTGCCAGCAGCAAAGAAGGAGGACTAGCGGGAGGGAACACCGGGGAGCTGTTTTTT; CDR3aa: CASSKEGGLAGGNTGELFF; j_gene: TRBJ2-2; v_gene: TRBV7-3; abundance: .; d_gene: TRBD2
CDR3nt: TGTGCCAGCATTCCCCAAGGGGGGGCGGGTACTGAAGCTTTCTTT; CDR3aa: CASIPQGGAGTEAFF; j_gene: TRBJ1-1; v_gene: TRBV6-5; abundance: .; d_gene: .
CDR3nt: TGTGCCAGCAGTTTCCGGGGTCCAAGAAACGAGCAGTACTTC; CDR3aa: CASSFRGPRNEQYF; j_gene: TRBJ2-7; v_gene: TRBV28; abundance: .; d_gene: .
CDR3nt: TGTGCCAGCTCACCGTCTAGCGGCAACTCCTACAATGAGCAGTTCTTC; CDR3aa: CASSPSSGNSYNEQFF; j_gene: TRBJ2-1; v_gene: TRBV18; abundance: .; d_gene: TRBD2
CDR3nt: TGTGCCAGCAGTGAAGCGGAAGGGGGCGCCGAAGGAGCCAAAAACATTCAGTACTTC; CDR3aa: CASSEAEGGAEGAKNIQYF; j_gene: TRBJ2-4; v_gene: TRBV6-1; abundance: .; d_gene: TRBD1
CDR3nt: TGTGCCAGTTCCAACAGGGCCAATCTCCAAGAGACCCAGTACTTC; CDR3aa: CASSNRANLQETQYF; j_gene: TRBJ2-5; v_gene: TRBV19; abundance: .; d_gene: .
CDR3nt: TGTGCCAGCAGATACACGACAGGTCCCTACGAGCAGTACTTC; CDR3aa: CASRYTTGPYEQYF; j_gene: TRBJ2-7; v_gene: TRBV6-6; abundance: .; d_gene: .
CDR3nt: TGTGCCAGCAGCCCCCCTAGTGGGGGCGAGATTCTGCGGGGATACGAGCAGTACTTC; CDR3aa: CASSPPSGGEILRGYEQYF; j_gene: TRBJ2-7; v_gene: TRBV7-2; abundance: few; d_gene: .
CDR3nt: TGTGCCATTAGGCGATCTGGACCTCCGAACACCGGGGAGCTGTTTTTT; CDR3aa: CAIRRSGPPNTGELFF; j_gene: TRBJ2-2; v_gene: TRBV10-3; abundance: .; d_gene: .
CDR3nt: TGCGCCAGCAGTCCTAACAACAGGGGATTTTCCGAGCAGTACTTC; CDR3aa: CASSPNNRGFSEQYF; j_gene: TRBJ2-7; v_gene: TRBV4-3; abundance: .; d_gene: TRBD1
CDR3nt: TGTGCCAGCTCCGGGAAAACAACTAATGAAAAACTGTTTTTT; CDR3aa: CASSGKTTNEKLFF; j_gene: TRBJ1-4; v_gene: TRBV18; abundance: .; d_gene: .
CDR3nt: TGTGCCAGCAGCTGGCAGGTGGAGGGCTACGAGCAGTACTTC; CDR3aa: CASSWQVEGYEQYF; j_gene: TRBJ2-7; v_gene: TRBV5-5; abundance: once; d_gene: .
CDR3nt: TGTGCCAGCAGCTTAGGGCAGGCAGGGACCCAGTACTTC; CDR3aa: CASSLGQAGTQYF; j_gene: TRBJ2-5; v_gene: TRBV7-2; abundance: few; d_gene: .
CDR3nt: TGTGCCAGCAGCGGCGGGGGGCAAAAGGCGCCCCAGCATTTT; CDR3aa: CASSGGGQKAPQHF; j_gene: TRBJ1-5; v_gene: TRBV9; abundance: .; d_gene: .
CDR3nt: TGTGCCAGCAGACGGGCAGGGGGTGCTCTGGATGAGCAGTTCTTC; CDR3aa: CASRRAGGALDEQFF; j_gene: TRBJ2-1; v_gene: TRBV2; abundance: .; d_gene: TRBD1
CDR3nt: TGTGCCAGTAGTCCGGGGCAGGGGACCACCGGGGAGCTGTTTTTT; CDR3aa: CASSPGQGTTGELFF; j_gene: TRBJ2-2; v_gene: TRBV19; abundance: .; d_gene: .
CDR3nt: TGTGCCAGCAGGGGGCTGGACTGGAACGAGCAGTTCTTC; CDR3aa: CASRGLDWNEQFF; j_gene: TRBJ2-1; v_gene: TRBV6-5; abundance: .; d_gene: .
CDR3nt: TGTGCCTGGAGTGTATTCTGGACAAACACCATATATTTT; CDR3aa: CAWSVFWTNTIYF; j_gene: TRBJ1-3; v_gene: TRBV30; abundance: .; d_gene: .
CDR3nt: TGTGCCAGCAGTAGGACAGGGGGCGACCAGCCCCAGCATTTT; CDR3aa: CASSRTGGDQPQHF; j_gene: TRBJ1-5; v_gene: TRBV2; abundance: .; d_gene: TRBD1
CDR3nt: TGTGCCAGCAGCTTCCCAGCGGGAGGCCGCGTTAATTCCTACGAGCAGTACTTC; CDR3aa: CASSFPAGGRVNSYEQYF; j_gene: TRBJ2-7; v_gene: TRBV11-2; abundance: .; d_gene: TRBD2
CDR3nt: TGCAGCGTTGAAGGGGCCGAGACCCAGTACTTC; CDR3aa: CSVEGAETQYF; j_gene: TRBJ2-5; v_gene: TRBV29-1; abundance: .; d_gene: .
CDR3nt: TGCGCCAGCAGCTTGTTCGGGGCCAAGAACACTGAAGCTTTCTTT; CDR3aa: CASSLFGAKNTEAFF; j_gene: TRBJ1-1; v_gene: TRBV5-1; abundance: .; d_gene: .
CDR3nt: TGTGCCAGCAGTTTAATGGGGACTAACTATGGCTACACCTTC; CDR3aa: CASSLMGTNYGYTF; j_gene: TRBJ1-2; v_gene: TRBV27; abundance: .; d_gene: .
CDR3nt: TGTGCCAGCAGTGAATTCGGGACAGGAGGTGGAAACACCATATATTTT; CDR3aa: CASSEFGTGGGNTIYF; j_gene: TRBJ1-3; v_gene: TRBV25-1; abundance: .; d_gene: TRBD1
CDR3nt: TGCGCCAGCAGCCCCGACCCCAATCAGCCCCAGCATTTT; CDR3aa: CASSPDPNQPQHF; j_gene: TRBJ1-5; v_gene: TRBV5-1; abundance: .; d_gene: .
CDR3nt: TGTGCTAGCAGCTTTTCAGCGGGAGGGCCTTGGACCGGGGAGCTGTTTTTT; CDR3aa: CASSFSAGGPWTGELFF; j_gene: TRBJ2-2; v_gene: TRBV7-7; abundance: .; d_gene: TRBD2
CDR3nt: TGTGCCAGCGCCGCGCAGGGGAACACCGGGGAGCTGTTTTTT; CDR3aa: CASAAQGNTGELFF; j_gene: TRBJ2-2; v_gene: TRBV2; abundance: .; d_gene: .
CDR3nt: TGTGCCATCAGTGACTCCGGGACTAGCGGAGGACTAGCCAAAAACATTCAGTACTTC; CDR3aa: CAISDSGTSGGLAKNIQYF; j_gene: TRBJ2-4; v_gene: TRBV10-3; abundance: .; d_gene: TRBD2
CDR3nt: TGTGCCAGCGGGGCAGGTTATGAAGCTTTCTTT; CDR3aa: CASGAGYEAFF; j_gene: TRBJ1-1; v_gene: TRBV28; abundance: .; d_gene: .
CDR3nt: TGTGCCAGCAGCTTAGGCAGATCCTCCTACGAGCAGTACTTC; CDR3aa: CASSLGRSSYEQYF; j_gene: TRBJ2-7; v_gene: TRBV7-9; abundance: .; d_gene: .
CDR3nt: TGTGCCAGCAGCTCCCCGGCACCCGGGCAGTTCTTC; CDR3aa: CASSSPAPGQFF; j_gene: TRBJ2-1; v_gene: TRBV7-9; abundance: .; d_gene: .
CDR3nt: TGTGCCAGTAGTACCCCGGGACAGGGAGGTGGCTACACCTTC; CDR3aa: CASSTPGQGGGYTF; j_gene: TRBJ1-2; v_gene: TRBV19; abundance: .; d_gene: TRBD1
CDR3nt: TGTGCCACAGCTAAGGGTCAGAGCCGCAACTATGGCTACACCTTC; CDR3aa: CATAKGQSRNYGYTF; j_gene: TRBJ1-2; v_gene: TRBV9; abundance: .; d_gene: .
CDR3nt: TGTGCCAGCAGTTATTCCTCCCAAACCTCGGCCCAGTACTTC; CDR3aa: CASSYSSQTSAQYF; j_gene: TRBJ2-5; v_gene: TRBV6-5; abundance: .; d_gene: .
CDR3nt: TGTGCCAGCAGTGGTTTTGCAGGGAGCCATGGCTACACCTTC; CDR3aa: CASSGFAGSHGYTF; j_gene: TRBJ1-2; v_gene: TRBV2; abundance: few; d_gene: .
CDR3nt: TGTGCCAGCAGCCAAGAGTTTGACAACGGCGCCGGGGAGCTGTTTTTT; CDR3aa: CASSQEFDNGAGELFF; j_gene: TRBJ2-2; v_gene: TRBV14; abundance: .; d_gene: .
CDR3nt: TGTGCCAGCTCACCTCCGGGGGGGAATCAGCCCCAGCATTTT; CDR3aa: CASSPPGGNQPQHF; j_gene: TRBJ1-5; v_gene: TRBV18; abundance: .; d_gene: .
CDR3nt: TGTGCCAGCAGGGAGAGGGGGAGCACTGAAGCTTTCTTT; CDR3aa: CASRERGSTEAFF; j_gene: TRBJ1-1; v_gene: TRBV6-5; abundance: .; d_gene: .
CDR3nt: TGTGCCAGCAGTGAACGGAGCCACGAGCAGTACTTC; CDR3aa: CASSERSHEQYF; j_gene: TRBJ2-7; v_gene: TRBV2; abundance: .; d_gene: .
CDR3nt: TGTGCCAGCAGTTTAGCCAACAAAGAGACCCAGTACTTC; CDR3aa: CASSLANKETQYF; j_gene: TRBJ2-5; v_gene: TRBV28; abundance: .; d_gene: .
CDR3nt: TGCGCCAGCAGCCAAGCTATGTCCTACGAGCAGTACTTC; CDR3aa: CASSQAMSYEQYF; j_gene: TRBJ2-7; v_gene: TRBV4-1; abundance: .; d_gene: .
CDR3nt: TGTGCCAGCAGCCGTAGGGGTCTGCGGGAGGGAGGCGCCGGGGAGCTGTTTTTT; CDR3aa: CASSRRGLREGGAGELFF; j_gene: TRBJ2-2; v_gene: TRBV7-9; abundance: .; d_gene: TRBD2
CDR3nt: TGCGCCAGCAGCCAAGGCGAGACAGGCACTGGCTACAATGAGCAGTTCTTC; CDR3aa: CASSQGETGTGYNEQFF; j_gene: TRBJ2-1; v_gene: TRBV4-1; abundance: .; d_gene: .
CDR3nt: TGTGCCAGCAGTTCAGGAGCGCCGGGACTCGACTACGAGCAGTACTTC; CDR3aa: CASSSGAPGLDYEQYF; j_gene: TRBJ2-7; v_gene: TRBV28; abundance: .; d_gene: .
CDR3nt: TGCACCAGCAGCCAAGATCGGGGGGACTCGGATGAGCAGTACTTC; CDR3aa: CTSSQDRGDSDEQYF; j_gene: TRBJ2-7; v_gene: TRBV1; abundance: .; d_gene: .